This TCR beta chain was recovered during a study of spatial heterogeneity in lung cancer. Study-wide context: The count of detected beta-chain sequences consistently exceeded that of alpha-chain sequences.

Time point noted: sample taken at primary tumor resection. Germline V gives CDR1 SEHNR, CDR2 FQNEAQ (reference sequence). This CDR3 spans 15 amino acids. V trimming: 5 bases; J trimming: 2 bases; junction bases outside the gene matches: 5. One entry per CDR3 protein results from TCRdb running MiXCR on the 5' RACE reads. The sample has about 150 distinct CDR3 sequences, approximately 19% seen once; the top ten hold around 90%. Sequenced here: normal lung tissue next to the tumor, sampled at surgery. The chain is built from TRBV7-9 and TRBJ1-5, with 8 positions matching TRBD1. The receptor's source is a female donor with early-stage non-small cell lung cancer. The CDR3: CASSETGAGNQPQHF. The CDR3 nucleotides read TGTGCCAGCAGCGAGACAGGGGCAGGCAATCAGCCCCAGCATTTT. The full variable domain, completed using reference TRBV7-9 and TRBJ1-5, is DTGVSQNPRHKITKRGQNVTFRCDPISEHNRLYWYRQTLGQGPEFLTYFQNEAQLEKSRLLSDRFSAERPKGSFSTLEIQRTEQGDSAMYLCASSETGAGNQPQHFGDGTRLSIL.